The 20 T cell receptor beta chains reported below all come from one sample, sequenced in a study of control samples from healthy donors and cancer patients. Generated by immunoSEQ multiplex PCR, the TCRdb table keeps only in-frame clones and is missing some. The table has under 70,000 clones, 88% seen once; the top ten hold less than 4%. Sequencing used blood. These receptors were collected from a man in his forties or fifties in good health.

This clone has a single count. The chain links TRBV4-1 to TRBJ2-7; 7 bases map to TRBD2. Germline V gene lookup returns CDR1 MGHRA and CDR2 YSYEKL. The CDR3 extends over 15 amino acids. The V segment lost 1 base and the J segment 4 bases; nucleotides outside the gene matches: 7. The CDR3, as DNA: TGCGCCAGCAGCCAAGGGGAGGGTTGGAGTTACGAGCAGTACTTC. This sequence encodes CASSQGEGWSYEQYF.

The chain has TRBV13 and TRBJ2-2; D uncertain. The germline gives CDR1 PRHDT, CDR2 FYEKMQ (reference sequence). The CDR3 has 16 residues. V gave up 1 base and J gave up 2 bases, with 11 bases separating them. Written as DNA, the CDR3 is TGTGCCAGCAGCTTAGTAGGGCCGTTCAACACCGGGGAGCTGTTTTTT. Translating gives CASSLVGPFNTGELFF.

This clone was seen only once. V and J are TRBV5-4 and TRBJ1-3; D is undetermined. V shed 6 bases and J shed 4 bases, with 8 bases lying between them. The CDR3 totals 12 residues. CDR1 and CDR2 (germline): SGHNT, YYREEE (reference sequence). The CDR3 reads CASTPGGNTIYF. In DNA form, the CDR3 reads TGTGCCAGCACCCCTGGGGGAAACACCATATATTTT.

This chain joins TRBV5-6 and TRBJ1-4; TRBD1 might be the D (5 bases). Trimming removed 3 bases from V and 3 bases from J, with 12 bases in between. This CDR3 spans 15 amino acids. Germline V gene sequence: CDR1 SGHDT, CDR2 YYEEEE. The CDR3 here is CASSSSLGPNEKLFF. CDR3 nucleotide sequence: TGTGCCAGCAGCTCTTCACTGGGGCCTAATGAAAAACTGTTTTTT.

The chain couples TRBV28 to TRBJ2-1; the D is unclear. Germline assignment: CDR1 MDHEN and CDR2 SYDVKM. The CDR3 spans 15 residues. Trimming removed 5 bases at V and 10 bases at J, with 21 bases between. The chain's CDR3 is CASSLLYDPKGEQFF. The CDR3, as DNA: TGTGCCAGCAGTCTGCTCTATGACCCGAAAGGAGAGCAGTTCTTC. Together with reference TRBV28 and TRBJ2-1, the CDR3 gives the full variable domain: DVKVTQSSRYLVKRTGEKVFLECVQDMDHENMFWYRQDPGLGLRLIYFSYDVKMKEKGDIPEGYSVSREKKERFSLILESASTNQTSMYLCASSLLYDPKGEQFFGPGTRLTVL.

The CDR3 DNA sequence: TGTGCCAGCTCACCACACAGGGATGGCACTGAAGCTTTCTTT. Translated: CASSPHRDGTEAFF. The rearrangement uses TRBV18 and TRBJ1-1; possible D gene TRBD1, 6 bases. The germline V and J ends were trimmed by 1 base and 4 bases, with 10 bases remaining between them. The CDR3 consists of 14 residues. Germline assignment: CDR1 KGHSH and CDR2 LQKENI.

This CDR3 is CASSEIASYEQYF. In DNA, the CDR3 is TGTGCCAGCAGCGAGATAGCCTCCTACGAGCAGTACTTC. This chain uses TRBV27 with TRBJ2-7; D is uncertain. This CDR3 contains 13 residues. V dropped 6 bases and J dropped 0 bases, with 9 bases sitting between them. Looked up from germline, CDR1 is MNHEY and CDR2 is SMNVEV (reference sequence).

This chain links TRBV7-2 with TRBJ1-5; a weak D match, TRBD1 (5 bases). Germline V gene sequence: CDR1 SGHTA, CDR2 FQGNSA. The CDR3 has 15 amino acids. V was pared by 1 base and J by 3 bases, with 10 bases between. CDR3 amino acids: CASSLGTGLNQPQHF. The CDR3 DNA follows: TGTGCCAGCAGCTTAGGAACAGGCCTCAATCAGCCCCAGCATTTT.

V is TRBV27 and J is TRBJ1-1, with a tentative D call TRBD1 (6 bases). Trimming removed 4 bases from V and 0 bases from J, with 9 bases in between. Germline CDR1 and CDR2: MNHEY and SMNVEV (reference sequence). CDR3 length equals 14 residues. The CDR3 bases are TGTGCCAGCAGTTGGACAGTATTGAACACTGAAGCTTTCTTT. Its translation is CASSWTVLNTEAFF.

The V call is TRBV19, the J call TRBJ2-1; 8 bases fit TRBD2. V lost 0 bases, J lost 0 bases, and 16 bases stayed unmatched. Germline V gives CDR1 LNHDA, CDR2 SQIVND (reference sequence). The CDR3 length is 21 residues. Here the CDR3 reads CASSIDLTSGLRPSSYNEQFF. In nucleotides, the CDR3 is TGTGCCAGTAGTATAGATCTAACTAGCGGTCTTAGACCTAGCTCCTACAATGAGCAGTTCTTC.

The V and J genes are TRBV19 and TRBJ1-2, with a tentative D call TRBD1 (6 bases). V was pared by 4 bases and J by 7 bases, with 10 bases between. This CDR3 contains 12 residues. Per the germline V gene, CDR1 is LNHDA and CDR2 is SQIVND (reference sequence). In nucleotides, the CDR3 is TGTGCCAGTAGTACCGAGGGGGGTGGCTACACCTTC. Amino acid sequence: CASSTEGGGYTF.

This chain connects TRBV18 to TRBJ1-1; 11 nucleotides align to TRBD1. From germline, CDR1 is KGHSH and CDR2 LQKENI. This CDR3 contains 16 residues. V shed 6 bases and J 2 bases; nucleotides not matched to a gene: 8. CDR3 nucleotide sequence: TGTGCCAGCTCGTGGACAGGGGGCGAAATCAACACTGAAGCTTTCTTT. This gives the protein CASSWTGGEINTEAFF. Drawing the rest from reference TRBV18 and TRBJ1-1, the complete variable domain is NAGVMQNPRHLVRRRGQEARLRCSPMKGHSHVYWYRQLPEEGLKFMVYLQKENIIDESGMPKERFSAEFPKEGPSILRIQQVVRGDSAAYFCASSWTGGEINTEAFFGQGTRLTVV.

DNA of the CDR3: TGTGCCAGCAGCTTATTATTTAGGGCTAGCGATACCCCCTCCTACGAGCAGTACTTC. Amino acids: CASSLLFRASDTPSYEQYF. J is TRBJ2-7 and V is TRBV7-2, with D possibly being TRBD2 (6 bases). CDR3 length equals 19 residues. The V and J ends lost 2 bases and 0 bases respectively, with 23 bases between them. Germline V gene data show CDR1 as SGHTA and CDR2 as FQGNSA. The full variable domain, with the rest looked up from reference TRBV7-2 and TRBJ2-7, is GAGVSQSPSNKVTEKGKDVELRCDPISGHTALYWYRQSLGQGLEFLIYFQGNSAPDKSGLPSDRFSAERTGGSVSTLTIQRTQQEDSAVYLCASSLLFRASDTPSYEQYFGPGTRLTVT.

The J gene is TRBJ2-7, the V gene TRBV29-1; 8 bases align to TRBD2. The length of the CDR3 is 13 residues. Germline lookup yields CDR1 SQVTM and CDR2 ANQGSEA. The junction had 8 bases not matched to a gene; V was cut back by 6 bases and J by 4 bases. CDR3 loop: CSVTSGVGYEQYF. In nucleotides, the CDR3 is TGCAGCGTCACTAGCGGAGTGGGGTACGAGCAGTACTTC.

V usage is TRBV7-9 and J usage is TRBJ1-1; 7 nucleotides line up with TRBD1. Germline CDR1 SEHNR, CDR2 FQNEAQ (reference sequence). V gave up 5 bases and J gave up 5 bases; unmatched junction bases: 11. This CDR3 is built from 15 residues. The CDR3, as DNA: TGTGCCAGCAGCCCCACAGGGGAAGTCGGAACTGAAGCTTTCTTT. Translating gives CASSPTGEVGTEAFF.

The gene calls are TRBV5-1 and TRBJ2-3, with 12 bases matching TRBD2. This CDR3 has 16 amino acids. Germline V lookup: CDR1 SGHRS, CDR2 YFSETQ. The trim removed 2 bases at V and 0 bases at J, leaving 1 base unmatched. CDR3 amino acids: CASSLGTSGSTDTQYF. The CDR3 nucleotides are TGCGCCAGCAGCTTAGGGACTAGCGGGAGCACAGATACGCAGTATTTT.

The table lists this clone with a count of one. This chain connects TRBV28 to TRBJ2-7; TRBD2 aligns across 11 bases. Trimming took 4 bases from V and 0 from J; bases not matched to a gene: 5. The CDR3 length is 16 residues. Germline-derived CDR1 and CDR2 are MDHEN and SYDVKM. CDR3 loop: CASSSAGLAASYEQYF. The CDR3 DNA sequence: TGTGCCAGCAGTTCTGCGGGACTAGCGGCCTCCTACGAGCAGTACTTC.

With respect to this clone: The same CDR3 also results from other DNA sequences found in this sample. V usage is TRBV19 and J usage is TRBJ2-5; D could derive from TRBD1 or TRBD2 (5 bases each). The CDR3 sequence is 12 residues long. In germline, CDR1 is LNHDA, CDR2 SQIVND (reference sequence). Trimming pared 6 bases from V and 1 base from J, leaving 6 bases between. In DNA, the CDR3 is TGTGCCAGTAGGAGGGGCCAAGAGACCCAGTACTTC. Protein product: CASRRGQETQYF.

The chain employs TRBV12-5 and TRBJ2-2; D possibly corresponds to TRBD2 (5 bases). The CDR3 totals 13 residues. Looked up from germline, CDR1 is LGHNT and CDR2 is FRNRAP. V was cut by 3 bases and J by 7 bases, with 9 bases left in between. CDR3 nucleotide sequence: TGTGCTAGTGGTTTCTTTGGGAGCGGGGAGCTGTTTTTT. Translation gives CASGFFGSGELFF.

As to this clone: A read error may produce the germline difference seen at one junction end. This sample includes further DNA sequences coding for the same CDR3. The rearrangement links TRBV28 to TRBJ2-1, with TRBD2 matching 7 bases. The germline V gene encodes CDR1 MDHEN and CDR2 SYDVKM. This CDR3 has 14 amino acids. The CDR3 DNA follows: TGTGCTAGCAGTTTAGGCGGGAGAGCCAATGAGCAGTTCTTC. It yields the protein CASSLGGRANEQFF.